This T cell receptor beta chain derives from a study of T cells in Graves' hyperthyroidism and ophthalmopathy. Study-wide background: Specimen type is peripheral blood, collected at initial diagnosis prior to any treatment.

Graves' hyperthyroidism is called stable when ophthalmopathy does not progress within 18 months. Fresh peripheral blood, less than 11 ml of it, supplied the PBMCs. Germline loops: CDR1 MNHNS, CDR2 SASEGT. J lost 5 bases, V lost 5 bases, and 3 bases had no gene match. The CDR3 contains 14 residues. The CDR3 regions of TCR beta were amplified from RNA transcripts. TCR CDR3 regions were first amplified by RT-PCR with HTBI primers. Using its own MiXCR run on the multiplex PCR reads, TCRdb lists one record per CDR3 protein. The table includes under 400,000 distinct CDR3 sequences, over 11% detected once. The study's findings and limits: Most expanded thyroid clonotypes above 0.001 also appeared in blood.

At least ten counts were recorded for this clonotype. Antigen unknown. The specimen sequenced was blood. The V call is TRBV6-1, the J call TRBJ2-7; 13 nucleotides line up with TRBD2. The sequence derives from a woman in her sixties with Graves' hyperthyroidism. The CDR3 region is CASSLGTSGNEQYF. In DNA, the CDR3 is TGTGCCAGCAGTCTCGGGACTAGCGGGAACGAGCAGTACTTC.